These T cell receptor beta chains were read from a single sample in a study of cytomegalovirus exposure and HLA in healthy donors. Profiled with immunoSEQ multiplex PCR; TCRdb holds only in-frame clones, not every one. The sample includes under 120,000 clones, roughly 70% seen only once; the top ten take roughly 11%. Sequenced sample: PBMCs. All receptors come from a man aged 40-55 years in good health and CMV-seropositive. Each CDR3 is given without its conserved first and last residue. D genes are given only for firm matches.

V gene	J gene	D gene	CDR3 protein
TRBV7-6	TRBJ2-1	TRBD1	ASSLTGGNKEQF
TRBV10-3	TRBJ2-1	TRBD2	AIRGGLAAYNEQF
TRBV5-1	TRBJ2-3	TRBD2	ASSLYAGGSTDTQY
TRBV6-6	TRBJ1-1	NA	ASSYDIPNTEAF
TRBV28	TRBJ2-7	NA	ASSSGMLYEQY
TRBV5-5	TRBJ1-1	TRBD1	ASSLNRGLNTEAF
TRBV13	TRBJ2-5	NA	ASSLVSGETQY
TRBV6-5	TRBJ2-7	NA	ASSYGQGKNEQY
TRBV30	TRBJ2-1	NA	AWTSSSYNEQF
TRBV7-9	TRBJ2-1	TRBD1	ASSSRQGREQF
TRBV4-1	TRBJ2-5	NA	ASSQSRQGGETQY
TRBV5-8	TRBJ2-3	NA	ASSLQGFSTDTQY
TRBV4-1	TRBJ2-7	TRBD1	ASSPGQGASYEQY
TRBV6-5	TRBJ1-4	TRBD1	ASRWTGDEKLF
TRBV5-6	TRBJ1-6	TRBD1	ASSPGTGVSPLH
TRBV27	TRBJ2-7	TRBD2	ASSPGTSGSYEQY
TRBV7-6	TRBJ2-1	TRBD1	ASSLAGFPTGDNEQF
TRBV2	TRBJ2-3	TRBD1	ASSTLSTGGDTQY
TRBV5-4	TRBJ2-1	NA	ASSAGLRGDEQF
TRBV27	TRBJ2-2	NA	ASSSPFGAGELF
TRBV18	TRBJ1-1	TRBD1	ASSLRTGFTEAF
TRBV27	TRBJ2-3	TRBD2	ASSLRSEREKEVGTDTQY
TRBV4-1	TRBJ2-1	TRBD2	ASSQKPGLAGGNIQVEQF
TRBV10-1	TRBJ2-7	TRBD2	ASSETSGESYEQY
TRBV6-5	TRBJ2-1	NA	ASSPPGGSYNEQF
TRBV21-1	TRBJ2-7	NA	ATCRDTESSYEQY
TRBV7-9	TRBJ2-7	TRBD1	ASSRTGASYEQY
TRBV7-8	TRBJ1-5	NA	ASSLSGTYNQPQH
TRBV6-1	TRBJ1-2	TRBD1	ASSKDRVYGYT
TRBV7-3	TRBJ2-2	NA	ASSLNGDPGELF
TRBV27	TRBJ2-2	NA	ASSLWSWPGELF
TRBV6-5	TRBJ1-2	NA	ASSSDGLSLGGYT
TRBV7-2	TRBJ2-3	NA	ASSFVGSSTDTQY
TRBV6-6	TRBJ1-5	NA	ASSLGINQPQH
TRBV6-5	TRBJ1-1	TRBD1	ASTADRMNTEAF
TRBV5-1	TRBJ2-1	NA	ASSLGGLEQF
TRBV10-3	TRBJ1-5	NA	AISETQGGQPQH
TRBV10-1	TRBJ2-5	NA	ASSEGPGETQY
TRBV4-1	TRBJ2-2	NA	ATSGTTTGELF
TRBV9	TRBJ2-3	NA	ASSVDPGGTDTQY
TRBV4-3	TRBJ2-1	TRBD2	ASSQDRYLAVYNEQF
TRBV28	TRBJ1-4	NA	ASSLLHITNEKLF